The sequence of this T cell receptor beta chain was determined in a study of response to subunit inactivated influenza vaccine. Points from the study as a whole: Authors suggested that a seasonal influenza vaccination recruits few new T cells each time.

V was shortened by 6 bases and J by 5 bases, with 14 bases between the two germline ends. This CDR3 has 14 amino acids. The germline CDR1 and CDR2 sequences are DFQATT and SNEGSKA (reference sequence). TCRdb re-called the RT-PCR reads with MiXCR, one entry per CDR3 protein. The sample includes under 750,000 distinct CDR3 sequences, 12% of them seen just once. To note about this clonotype: Its antigen is currently unknown.

The chain carries TRBV20-1 and TRBJ1-6; a weak D match, TRBD1 (5 bases). Sequencing was performed on PBMCs from blood, taken on the day of vaccination. This TCR derives from a man aged 45-65 years who received an inactivated influenza vaccine. CDR3: CSATRGSNNSPLHF. CDR3 coding DNA: TGCAGTGCCACTCGGGGCAGCAATAATTCACCCCTCCACTTT.